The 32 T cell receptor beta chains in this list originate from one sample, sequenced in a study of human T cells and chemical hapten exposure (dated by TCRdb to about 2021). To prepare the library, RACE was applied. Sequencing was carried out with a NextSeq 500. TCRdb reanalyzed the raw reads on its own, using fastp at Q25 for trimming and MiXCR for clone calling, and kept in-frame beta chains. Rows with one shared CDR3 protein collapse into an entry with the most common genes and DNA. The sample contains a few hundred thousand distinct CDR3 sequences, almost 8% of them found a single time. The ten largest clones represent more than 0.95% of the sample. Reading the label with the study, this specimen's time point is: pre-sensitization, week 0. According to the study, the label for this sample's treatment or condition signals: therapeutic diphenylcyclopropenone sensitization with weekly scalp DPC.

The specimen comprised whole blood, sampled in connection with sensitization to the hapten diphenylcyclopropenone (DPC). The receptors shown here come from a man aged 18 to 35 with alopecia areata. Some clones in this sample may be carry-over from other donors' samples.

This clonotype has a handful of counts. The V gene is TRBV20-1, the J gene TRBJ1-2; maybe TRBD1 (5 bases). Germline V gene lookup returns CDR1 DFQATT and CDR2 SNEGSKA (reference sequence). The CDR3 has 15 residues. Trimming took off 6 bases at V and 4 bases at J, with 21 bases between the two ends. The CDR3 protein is CSATHLGDFAYGYTF. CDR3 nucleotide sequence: TGCAGTGCAACGCATCTGGGGGATTTCGCCTATGGCTACACCTTC.

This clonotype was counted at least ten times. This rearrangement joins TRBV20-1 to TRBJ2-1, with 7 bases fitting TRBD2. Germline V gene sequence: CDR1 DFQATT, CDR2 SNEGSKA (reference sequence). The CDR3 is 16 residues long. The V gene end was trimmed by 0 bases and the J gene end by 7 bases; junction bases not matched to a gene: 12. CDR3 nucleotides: TGCAGTGCTAGAGATCCCTTGGCGGGGGATGCAAATGAGCAGTTCTTC. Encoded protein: CSARDPLAGDANEQFF.

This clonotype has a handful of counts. The CDR3 bases are TGTGCCGGTGGGACCTCTGGAAACACCATATATTTT. Protein product: CAGGTSGNTIYF. The chain uses TRBV11-2 and TRBJ1-3; a weak D match, TRBD1 (5 bases). CDR3 size: 12 residues. Trimming stripped 11 bases from V and 0 bases from J, with 8 bases between. Looked up from germline, CDR1 is SGHAT and CDR2 is FQNNGV.

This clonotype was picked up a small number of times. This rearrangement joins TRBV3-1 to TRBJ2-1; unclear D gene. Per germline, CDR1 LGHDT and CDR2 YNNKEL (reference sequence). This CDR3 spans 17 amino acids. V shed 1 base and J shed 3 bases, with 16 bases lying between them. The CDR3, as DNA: TGTGCCAGCAGCCAAGGGGGTGGATCCGCTCGCTACAATGAGCAGTTCTTC. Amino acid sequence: CASSQGGGSARYNEQFF.

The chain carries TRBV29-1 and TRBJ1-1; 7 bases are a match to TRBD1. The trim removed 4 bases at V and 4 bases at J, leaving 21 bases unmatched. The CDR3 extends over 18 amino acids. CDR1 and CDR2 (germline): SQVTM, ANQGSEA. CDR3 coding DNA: TGCAGCGTTGGGGCCACGACAGGGTTTAAACCGAGGCCCACTGAAGCTTTCTTT. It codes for CSVGATTGFKPRPTEAFF.

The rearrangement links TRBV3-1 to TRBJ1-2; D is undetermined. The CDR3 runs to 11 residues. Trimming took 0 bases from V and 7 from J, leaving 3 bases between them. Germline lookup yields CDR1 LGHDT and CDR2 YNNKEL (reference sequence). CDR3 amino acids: CASSQDFGYTF. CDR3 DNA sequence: TGTGCCAGCAGCCAAGACTTTGGCTACACCTTC.

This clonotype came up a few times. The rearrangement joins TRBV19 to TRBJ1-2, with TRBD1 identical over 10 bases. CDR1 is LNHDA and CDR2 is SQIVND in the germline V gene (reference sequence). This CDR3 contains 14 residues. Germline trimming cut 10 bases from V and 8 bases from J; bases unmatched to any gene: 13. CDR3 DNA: TGTGCCACAAAAGGCGGGACAGGGGATCGCGGCTACACCTTC. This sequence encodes CATKGGTGDRGYTF.

The CDR3 bases are TGTGCCAGCAGCCAAGTCCGACACACTGAAGCTTTCTTT. It translates to CASSQVRHTEAFF. The rearrangement joins TRBV3-1 to TRBJ1-1; D gene ambiguous. V was shortened by 1 base and J by 3 bases, with 6 bases between the two germline ends. CDR3 length: 13 residues. Germline-derived CDR1 and CDR2 are LGHDT and YNNKEL (reference sequence).

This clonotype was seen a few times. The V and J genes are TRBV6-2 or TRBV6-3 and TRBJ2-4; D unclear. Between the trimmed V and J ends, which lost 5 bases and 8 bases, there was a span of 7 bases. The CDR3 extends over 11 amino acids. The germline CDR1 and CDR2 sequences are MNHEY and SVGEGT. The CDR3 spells CASSRKDIQYF. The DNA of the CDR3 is TGTGCCAGCAGTCGAAAAGACATTCAGTACTTC.

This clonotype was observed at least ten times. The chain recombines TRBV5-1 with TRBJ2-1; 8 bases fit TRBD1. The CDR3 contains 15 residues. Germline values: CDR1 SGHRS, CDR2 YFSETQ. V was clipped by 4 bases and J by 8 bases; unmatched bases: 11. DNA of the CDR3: TGCGCCAGCAGCCAATCCGGACAGGGCGCGGATGAGCAGTTCTTC. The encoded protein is CASSQSGQGADEQFF.

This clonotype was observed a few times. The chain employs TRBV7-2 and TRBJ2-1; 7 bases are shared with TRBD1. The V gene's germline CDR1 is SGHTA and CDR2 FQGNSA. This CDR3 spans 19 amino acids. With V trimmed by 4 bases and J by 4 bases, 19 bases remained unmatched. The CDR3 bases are TGTGCCAGCAGCTCCCCAGATCGAGAAGGGGGCATGCGATACAATGAGCAGTTCTTC. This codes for CASSSPDREGGMRYNEQFF.

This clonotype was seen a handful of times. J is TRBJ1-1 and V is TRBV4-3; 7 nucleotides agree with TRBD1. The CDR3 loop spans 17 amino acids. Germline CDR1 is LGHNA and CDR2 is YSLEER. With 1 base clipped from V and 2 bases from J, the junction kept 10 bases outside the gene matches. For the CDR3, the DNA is TGCGCCAGCAGCCAAGGACTTAGGGACAGCGAAAACACTGAAGCTTTCTTT. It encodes CASSQGLRDSENTEAFF.

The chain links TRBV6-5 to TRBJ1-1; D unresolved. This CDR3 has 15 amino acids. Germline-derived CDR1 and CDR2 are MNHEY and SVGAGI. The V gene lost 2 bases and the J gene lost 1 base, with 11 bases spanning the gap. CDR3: CASSYRGLWNTEAFF. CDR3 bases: TGTGCCAGCAGTTACCGCGGACTGTGGAACACTGAAGCTTTCTTT.

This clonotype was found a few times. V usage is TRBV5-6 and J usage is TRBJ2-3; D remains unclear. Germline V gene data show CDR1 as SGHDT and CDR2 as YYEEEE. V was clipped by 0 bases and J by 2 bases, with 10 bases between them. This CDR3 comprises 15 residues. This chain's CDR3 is CASSLARDLTDTQYF. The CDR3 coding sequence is TGTGCCAGCAGCTTGGCCCGCGACCTCACAGATACGCAGTATTTT.

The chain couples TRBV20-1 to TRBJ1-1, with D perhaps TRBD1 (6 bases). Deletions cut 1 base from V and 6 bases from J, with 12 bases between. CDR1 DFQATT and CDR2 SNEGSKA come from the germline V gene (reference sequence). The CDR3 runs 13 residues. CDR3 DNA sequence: TGCAGTGCTAGAGGGTTTTACAGGGCTGAAGCTTTCTTT. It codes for CSARGFYRAEAFF.

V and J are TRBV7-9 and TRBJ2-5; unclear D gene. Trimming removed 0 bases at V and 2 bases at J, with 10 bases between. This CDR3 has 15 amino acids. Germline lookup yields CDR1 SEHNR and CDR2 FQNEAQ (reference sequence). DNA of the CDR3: TGTGCCAGCAGCTTAGCTTATCGGCAGCAAGAGACCCAGTACTTC. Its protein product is CASSLAYRQQETQYF.

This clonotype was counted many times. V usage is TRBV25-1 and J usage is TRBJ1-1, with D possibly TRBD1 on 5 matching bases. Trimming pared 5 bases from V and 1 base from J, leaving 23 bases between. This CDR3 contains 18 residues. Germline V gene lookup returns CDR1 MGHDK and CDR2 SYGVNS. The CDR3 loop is CASSPHWVSGRRNTEAFF. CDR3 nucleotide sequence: TGTGCCAGCAGTCCACATTGGGTTTCGGGACGGAGGAACACTGAAGCTTTCTTT.

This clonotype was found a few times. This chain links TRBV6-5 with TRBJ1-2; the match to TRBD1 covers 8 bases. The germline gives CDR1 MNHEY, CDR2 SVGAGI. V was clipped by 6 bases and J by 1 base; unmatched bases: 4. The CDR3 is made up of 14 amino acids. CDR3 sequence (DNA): TGTGCCAGCAGCTCCGACAGGGGTAACTATGGCTACACCTTC. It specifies CASSSDRGNYGYTF.

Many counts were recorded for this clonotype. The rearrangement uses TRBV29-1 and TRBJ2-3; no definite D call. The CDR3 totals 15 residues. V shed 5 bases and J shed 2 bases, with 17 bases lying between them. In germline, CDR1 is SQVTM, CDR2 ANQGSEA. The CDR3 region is CSVSAGSTFTDTQYF. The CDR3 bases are TGCAGCGTTAGCGCCGGGTCCACCTTCACAGATACGCAGTATTTT.

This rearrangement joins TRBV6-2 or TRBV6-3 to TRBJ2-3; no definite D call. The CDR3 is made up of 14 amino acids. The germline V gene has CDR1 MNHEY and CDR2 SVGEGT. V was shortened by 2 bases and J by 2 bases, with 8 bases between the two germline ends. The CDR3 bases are TGTGCCAGCAGTTACAACAGCTACACAGATACGCAGTATTTT. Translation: CASSYNSYTDTQYF.

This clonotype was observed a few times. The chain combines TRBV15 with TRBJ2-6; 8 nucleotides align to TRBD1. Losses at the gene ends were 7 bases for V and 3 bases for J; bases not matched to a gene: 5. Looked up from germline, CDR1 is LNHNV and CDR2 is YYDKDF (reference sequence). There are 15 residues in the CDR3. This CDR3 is CATTRDRFGANVLTF. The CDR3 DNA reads TGTGCCACCACCCGGGACAGGTTTGGGGCCAACGTCCTGACTTTC. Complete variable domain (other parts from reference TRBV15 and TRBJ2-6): DAMVIQNPRYQVTQFGKPVTLSCSQTLNHNVMYWYQQKSSQAPKLLFHYYDKDFNNEADTPDNFQSRRPNTSFCFLDIRSPGLGDTAMYLCATTRDRFGANVLTFGAGSRLTVL.

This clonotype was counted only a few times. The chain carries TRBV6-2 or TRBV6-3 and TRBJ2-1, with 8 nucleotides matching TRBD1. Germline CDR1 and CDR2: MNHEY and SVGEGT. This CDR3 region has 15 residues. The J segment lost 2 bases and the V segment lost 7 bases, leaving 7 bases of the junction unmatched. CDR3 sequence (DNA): TGTGCCAGCATGCTCCGGGACAGGACCTACAATGAGCAGTTCTTC. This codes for CASMLRDRTYNEQFF.

The CDR3 reads CASSEWGGGQNTEAFF. CDR3 in DNA: TGTGCCAGCAGTGAATGGGGAGGAGGCCAGAACACTGAAGCTTTCTTT. The chain joins TRBV25-1 to TRBJ1-1; D unresolved. V was shortened by 1 base and J by 1 base, with 13 bases between the two germline ends. This CDR3 is 16 amino acids long. The germline V gene has CDR1 MGHDK and CDR2 SYGVNS.

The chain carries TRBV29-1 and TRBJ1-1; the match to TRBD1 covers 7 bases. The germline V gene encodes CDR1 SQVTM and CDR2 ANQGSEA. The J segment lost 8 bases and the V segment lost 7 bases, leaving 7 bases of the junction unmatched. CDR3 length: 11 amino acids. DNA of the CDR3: TGCAGCGCGCGCGGGACAGCCGAAGCTTTCTTT. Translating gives CSARGTAEAFF.

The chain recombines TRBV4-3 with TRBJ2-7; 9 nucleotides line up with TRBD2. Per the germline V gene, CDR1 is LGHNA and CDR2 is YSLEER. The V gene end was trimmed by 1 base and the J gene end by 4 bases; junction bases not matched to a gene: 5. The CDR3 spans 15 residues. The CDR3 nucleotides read TGCGCCAGCAGCCAAGGGGCGGGGGGGCGGTACGAGCAGTACTTC. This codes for CASSQGAGGRYEQYF.

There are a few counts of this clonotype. The CDR3 loop is CSARHQAGHNSPLHF. DNA for the CDR3: TGCAGTGCTAGACATCAAGCAGGGCATAATTCACCCCTCCACTTT. The chain uses TRBV20-1 and TRBJ1-6; D perhaps matches TRBD1 (5 bases). V was trimmed by 2 bases and J by 5 bases, leaving 13 bases between them. The CDR3 loop spans 15 amino acids. Germline V gene lookup returns CDR1 DFQATT and CDR2 SNEGSKA (reference sequence).

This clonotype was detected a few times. CDR3 DNA sequence: TGTGCCAGCAGTTTGGGGGAAAGAGATCAGCCCCAGCATTTT. Encoded protein: CASSLGERDQPQHF. The chain is built from TRBV27 and TRBJ1-5; D is possibly TRBD1 (5 bases). The CDR3 contains 14 residues. Trimming pared 3 bases from V and 5 bases from J, leaving 11 bases between. Germline V gives CDR1 MNHEY, CDR2 SMNVEV (reference sequence).

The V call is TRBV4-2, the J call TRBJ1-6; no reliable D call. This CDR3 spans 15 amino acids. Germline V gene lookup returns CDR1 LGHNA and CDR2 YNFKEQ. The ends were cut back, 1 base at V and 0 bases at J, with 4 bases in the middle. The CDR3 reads CASSQARSYNSPLHF. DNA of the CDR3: TGTGCCAGCAGCCAAGCACGCTCCTATAATTCACCCCTCCACTTT.

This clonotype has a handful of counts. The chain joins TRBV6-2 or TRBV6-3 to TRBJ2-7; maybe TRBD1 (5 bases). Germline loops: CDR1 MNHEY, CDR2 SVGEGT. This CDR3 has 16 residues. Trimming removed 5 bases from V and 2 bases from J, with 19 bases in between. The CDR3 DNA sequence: TGTGCCAGCAGTACGAGCAAGGGGCCCACGCCCTACGAGCAGTACGTC. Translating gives CASSTSKGPTPYEQYV.

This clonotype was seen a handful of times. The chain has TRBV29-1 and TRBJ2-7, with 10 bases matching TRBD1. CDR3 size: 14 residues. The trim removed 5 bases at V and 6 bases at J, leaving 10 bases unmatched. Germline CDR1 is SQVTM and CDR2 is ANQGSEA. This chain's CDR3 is CSVKRDRGSLEQYF. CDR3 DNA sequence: TGCAGCGTTAAACGGGACAGGGGAAGTCTCGAGCAGTACTTC.

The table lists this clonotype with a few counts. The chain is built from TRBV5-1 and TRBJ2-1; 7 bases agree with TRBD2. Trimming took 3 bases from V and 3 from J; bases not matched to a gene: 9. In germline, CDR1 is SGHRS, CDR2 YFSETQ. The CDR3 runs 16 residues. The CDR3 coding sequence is TGCGCCAGCAGCTCCCTAACTAGCGCGGGCTACAATGAGCAGTTCTTC. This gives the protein CASSSLTSAGYNEQFF.

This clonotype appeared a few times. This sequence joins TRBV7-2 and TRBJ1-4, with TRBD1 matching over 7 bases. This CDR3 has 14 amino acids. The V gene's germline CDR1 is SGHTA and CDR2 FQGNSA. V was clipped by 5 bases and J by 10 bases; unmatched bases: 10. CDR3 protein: CASSLRQGDRKLFF. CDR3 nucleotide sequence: TGTGCCAGCAGCCTGAGACAGGGAGATAGAAAACTGTTTTTT.